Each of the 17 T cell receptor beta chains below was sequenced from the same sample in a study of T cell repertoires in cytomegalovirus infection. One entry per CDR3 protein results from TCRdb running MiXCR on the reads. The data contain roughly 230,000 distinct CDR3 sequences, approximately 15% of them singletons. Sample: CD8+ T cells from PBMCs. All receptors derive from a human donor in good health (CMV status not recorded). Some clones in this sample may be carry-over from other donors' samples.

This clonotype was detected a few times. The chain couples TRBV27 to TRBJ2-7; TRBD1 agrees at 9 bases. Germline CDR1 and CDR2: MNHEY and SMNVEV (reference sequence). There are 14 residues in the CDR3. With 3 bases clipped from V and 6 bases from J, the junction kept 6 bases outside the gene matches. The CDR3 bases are TGTGCCAGCAGTTTCGGACAGGGGATAAGCGAGCAGTACTTC. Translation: CASSFGQGISEQYF.

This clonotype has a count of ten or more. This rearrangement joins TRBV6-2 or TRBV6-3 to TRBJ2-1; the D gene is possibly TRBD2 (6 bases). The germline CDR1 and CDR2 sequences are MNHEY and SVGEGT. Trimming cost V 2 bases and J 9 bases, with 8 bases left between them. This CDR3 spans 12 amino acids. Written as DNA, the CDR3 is TGTGCCAGCAGTTACGGCGGGGCTGAGCAGTTCTTC. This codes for CASSYGGAEQFF.

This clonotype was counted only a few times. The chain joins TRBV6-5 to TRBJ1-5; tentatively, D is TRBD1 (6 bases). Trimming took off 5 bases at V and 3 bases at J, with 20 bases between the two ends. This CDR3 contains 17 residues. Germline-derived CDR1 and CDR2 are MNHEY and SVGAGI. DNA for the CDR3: TGTGCCAGCAGTCCCGGGACAAGGGTGGGCTACAATCAGCCCCAGCATTTT. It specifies CASSPGTRVGYNQPQHF.

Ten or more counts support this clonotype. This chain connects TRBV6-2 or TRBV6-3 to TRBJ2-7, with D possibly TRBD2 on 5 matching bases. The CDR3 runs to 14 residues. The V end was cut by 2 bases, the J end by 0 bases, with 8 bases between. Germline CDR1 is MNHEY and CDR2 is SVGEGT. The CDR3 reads CASSYPEGSYEQYF. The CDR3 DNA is TGTGCCAGCAGTTACCCTGAGGGCTCCTACGAGCAGTACTTC.

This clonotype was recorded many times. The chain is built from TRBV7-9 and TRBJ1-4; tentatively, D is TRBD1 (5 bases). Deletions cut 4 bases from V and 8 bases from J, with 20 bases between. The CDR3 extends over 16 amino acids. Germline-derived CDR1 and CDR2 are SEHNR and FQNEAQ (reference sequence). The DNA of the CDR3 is TGTGCCAGCAGCTGTTGTATTGGGGGAGTTAGGGAAAAACTGTTTTTT. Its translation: CASSCCIGGVREKLFF.

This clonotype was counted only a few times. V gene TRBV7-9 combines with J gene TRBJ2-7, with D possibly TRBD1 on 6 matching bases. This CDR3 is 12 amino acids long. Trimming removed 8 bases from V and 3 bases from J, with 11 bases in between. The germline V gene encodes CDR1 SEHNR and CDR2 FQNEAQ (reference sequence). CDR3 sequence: CASSGTSYEQYF. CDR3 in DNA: TGTGCCAGCTCCGGGACAAGCTACGAGCAGTACTTC.

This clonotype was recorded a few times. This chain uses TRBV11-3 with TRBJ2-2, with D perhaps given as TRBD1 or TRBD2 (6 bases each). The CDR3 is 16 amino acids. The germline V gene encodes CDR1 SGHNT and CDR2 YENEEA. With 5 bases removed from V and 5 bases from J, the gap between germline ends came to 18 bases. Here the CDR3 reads CASSPSWGARTGELFF. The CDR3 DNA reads TGTGCCAGCAGCCCCTCTTGGGGGGCTAGGACCGGGGAGCTGTTTTTT.

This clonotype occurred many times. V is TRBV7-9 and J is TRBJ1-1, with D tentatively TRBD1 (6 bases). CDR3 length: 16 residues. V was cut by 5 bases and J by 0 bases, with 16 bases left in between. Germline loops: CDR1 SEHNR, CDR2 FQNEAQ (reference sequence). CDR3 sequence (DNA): TGTGCCAGCAGCCGCATAATCCAGGGGATGAACACTGAAGCTTTCTTT. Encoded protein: CASSRIIQGMNTEAFF.

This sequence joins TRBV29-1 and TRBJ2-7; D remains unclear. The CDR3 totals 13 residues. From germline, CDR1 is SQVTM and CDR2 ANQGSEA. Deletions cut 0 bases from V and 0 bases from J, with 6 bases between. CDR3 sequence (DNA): TGCAGCGTTGAAGACAGGATCTCCTACGAGCAGTACTTC. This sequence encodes CSVEDRISYEQYF.

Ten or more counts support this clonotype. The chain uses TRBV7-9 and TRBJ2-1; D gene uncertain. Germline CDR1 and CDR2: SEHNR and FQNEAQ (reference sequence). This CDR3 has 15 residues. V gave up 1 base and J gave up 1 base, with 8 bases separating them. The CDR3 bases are TGTGCCAGCAGCTTAGGGCAGAGATCCTACAATGAGCAGTTCTTC. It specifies CASSLGQRSYNEQFF. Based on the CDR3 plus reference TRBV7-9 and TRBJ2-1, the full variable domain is DTGVSQNPRHKITKRGQNVTFRCDPISEHNRLYWYRQTLGQGPEFLTYFQNEAQLEKSRLLSDRFSAERPKGSFSTLEIQRTEQGDSAMYLCASSLGQRSYNEQFFGPGTRLTVL.

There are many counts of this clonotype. The CDR3 sequence: CASSRGNYGYTF. CDR3 nucleotide sequence: TGTGCCAGCAGCCGGGGTAACTATGGCTACACCTTC. The chain recombines TRBV7-9 with TRBJ1-2; D is unclear. CDR1 is SEHNR and CDR2 is FQNEAQ in the germline V gene (reference sequence). V was pared by 5 bases and J by 1 base, with 5 bases between. There are 12 residues in the CDR3. The variable domain in full, with the rest retrieved from reference TRBV7-9 and TRBJ1-2, is DTGVSQNPRHKITKRGQNVTFRCDPISEHNRLYWYRQTLGQGPEFLTYFQNEAQLEKSRLLSDRFSAERPKGSFSTLEIQRTEQGDSAMYLCASSRGNYGYTFGSGTRLTVV.

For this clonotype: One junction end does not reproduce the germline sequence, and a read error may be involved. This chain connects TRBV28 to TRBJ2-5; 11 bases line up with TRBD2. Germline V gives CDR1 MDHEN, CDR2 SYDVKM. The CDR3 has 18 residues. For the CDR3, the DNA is TGTGCCACCAGTTTTCCCCCATTGACTAGCGGGGCCCAAGAGACCCAGTACTTC. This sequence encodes CATSFPPLTSGAQETQYF.

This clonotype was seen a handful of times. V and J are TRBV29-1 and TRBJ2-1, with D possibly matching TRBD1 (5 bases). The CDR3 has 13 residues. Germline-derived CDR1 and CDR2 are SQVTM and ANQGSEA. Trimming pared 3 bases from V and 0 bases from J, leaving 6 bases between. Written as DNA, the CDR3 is TGCAGCGTTGATGGGGCCTCCTACAATGAGCAGTTCTTC. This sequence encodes CSVDGASYNEQFF.

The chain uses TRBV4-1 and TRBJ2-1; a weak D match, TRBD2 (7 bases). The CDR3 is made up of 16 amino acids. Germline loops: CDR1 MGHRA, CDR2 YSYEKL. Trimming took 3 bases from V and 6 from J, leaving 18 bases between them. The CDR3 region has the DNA TGCGCCAGCAGCCAGGGGACGGGGGGCCGAGTCAATGAGCAGTTCTTC. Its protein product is CASSQGTGGRVNEQFF.

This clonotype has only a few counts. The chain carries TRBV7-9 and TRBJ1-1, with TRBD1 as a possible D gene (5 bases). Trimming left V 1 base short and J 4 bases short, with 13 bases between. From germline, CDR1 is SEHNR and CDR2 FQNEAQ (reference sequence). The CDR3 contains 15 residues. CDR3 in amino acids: CASSLVSRVSTEAFF. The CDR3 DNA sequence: TGTGCCAGCAGCTTAGTATCCAGGGTATCCACTGAAGCTTTCTTT.

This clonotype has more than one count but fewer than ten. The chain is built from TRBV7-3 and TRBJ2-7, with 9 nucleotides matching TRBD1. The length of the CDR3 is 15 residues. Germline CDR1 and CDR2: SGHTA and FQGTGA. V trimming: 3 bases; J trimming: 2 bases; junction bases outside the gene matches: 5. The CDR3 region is CASSFSGQGPYEQYF. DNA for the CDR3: TGTGCCAGCAGCTTCTCGGGACAGGGTCCCTACGAGCAGTACTTC. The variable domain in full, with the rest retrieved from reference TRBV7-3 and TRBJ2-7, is GAGVSQTPSNKVTEKGKYVELRCDPISGHTALYWYRQSLGQGPEFLIYFQGTGAADDSGLPNDRFFAVRPEGSVSTLKIQRTERGDSAVYLCASSFSGQGPYEQYFGPGTRLTVT.

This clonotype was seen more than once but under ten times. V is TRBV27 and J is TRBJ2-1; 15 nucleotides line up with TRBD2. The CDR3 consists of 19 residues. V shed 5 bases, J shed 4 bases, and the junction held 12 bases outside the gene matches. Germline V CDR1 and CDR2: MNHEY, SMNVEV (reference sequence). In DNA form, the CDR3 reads TGTGCCAGCAGTCCCGGACTAGCGGGGGGGCCTCGGGGATACAATGAGCAGTTCTTC. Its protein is CASSPGLAGGPRGYNEQFF.